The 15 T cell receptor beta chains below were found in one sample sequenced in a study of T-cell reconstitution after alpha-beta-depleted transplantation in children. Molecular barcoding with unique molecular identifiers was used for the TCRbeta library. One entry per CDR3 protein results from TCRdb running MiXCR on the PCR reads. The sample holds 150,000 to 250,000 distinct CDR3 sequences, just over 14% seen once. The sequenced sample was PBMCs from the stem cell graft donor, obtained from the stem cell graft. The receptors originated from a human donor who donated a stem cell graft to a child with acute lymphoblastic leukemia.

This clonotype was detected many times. As DNA, the CDR3 is TGCGCCAGCAGCTTGGATTCGGCACCCCCCAACATTCAGTACTTC. Translation gives CASSLDSAPPNIQYF. The rearrangement uses TRBV5-1 and TRBJ2-4; D uncertain. Per the germline V gene, CDR1 is SGHRS and CDR2 is YFSETQ. This CDR3 comprises 15 residues. Trimming stripped 0 bases from V and 7 bases from J, with 14 bases between.

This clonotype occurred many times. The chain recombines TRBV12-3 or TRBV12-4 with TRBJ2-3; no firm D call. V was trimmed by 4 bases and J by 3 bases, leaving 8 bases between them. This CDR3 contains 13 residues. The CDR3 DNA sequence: TGTGCCAGCAGTTACCGAGCGACAGATACGCAGTATTTT. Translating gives CASSYRATDTQYF.

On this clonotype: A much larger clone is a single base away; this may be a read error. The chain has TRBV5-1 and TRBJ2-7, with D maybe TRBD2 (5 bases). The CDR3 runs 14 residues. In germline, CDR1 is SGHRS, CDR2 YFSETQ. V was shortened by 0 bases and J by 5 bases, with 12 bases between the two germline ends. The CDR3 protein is CASSLGAGGNEQYF. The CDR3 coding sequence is TGCGCCAGCAGCTTGGGGGCAGGAGGCAACGAGCAGTACTTC.

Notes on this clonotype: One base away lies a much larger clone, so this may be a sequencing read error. The CDR3 bases are TGTGCCAGCAGCTCGGGACTAGTGGGAGTAAATACGCAGTATTTT. This encodes CASSSGLVGVNTQYF. The chain joins TRBV7-2 to TRBJ2-3; 8 bases map to TRBD2. CDR1 and CDR2 (germline): SGHTA, FQGNSA. Trimming removed 4 bases from V and 7 bases from J; junction bases left unmatched: 10. The CDR3 loop spans 15 amino acids. Supplemented by reference TRBV7-2 and TRBJ2-3, the full variable domain reads GAGVSQSPSNKVTEKGKDVELRCDPISGHTALYWYRQSLGQGLEFLIYFQGNSAPDKSGLPSDRFSAERTGGSVSTLTIQRTQQEDSAVYLCASSSGLVGVNTQYFGPGTRLTVL.

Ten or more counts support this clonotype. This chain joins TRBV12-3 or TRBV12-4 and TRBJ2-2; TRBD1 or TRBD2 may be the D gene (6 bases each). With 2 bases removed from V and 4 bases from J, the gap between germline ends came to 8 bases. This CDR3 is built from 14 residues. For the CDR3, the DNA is TGTGCCAGCAGTTTAAAGGGGGGCACCGGGGAGCTGTTTTTT. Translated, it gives CASSLKGGTGELFF.

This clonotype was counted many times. DNA for the CDR3: TGCGCCAGCAGCTTGGGGGGCGCGACGGCATCTCCCTACAATGAGCAGTTCTTC. It yields the protein CASSLGGATASPYNEQFF. The chain couples TRBV5-1 to TRBJ2-1, with a possible D match to TRBD1 (5 bases). This CDR3 comprises 18 residues. The V gene's germline CDR1 is SGHRS and CDR2 YFSETQ. Trimming took 0 bases from V and 2 from J, leaving 18 bases between them.

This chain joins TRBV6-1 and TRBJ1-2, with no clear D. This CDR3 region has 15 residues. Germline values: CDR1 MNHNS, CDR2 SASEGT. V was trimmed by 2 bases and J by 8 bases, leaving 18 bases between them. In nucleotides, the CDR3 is TGTGCCAGCAGTGAATCGTCACACCGGGATGTCGGCTACACCTTC. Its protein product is CASSESSHRDVGYTF.

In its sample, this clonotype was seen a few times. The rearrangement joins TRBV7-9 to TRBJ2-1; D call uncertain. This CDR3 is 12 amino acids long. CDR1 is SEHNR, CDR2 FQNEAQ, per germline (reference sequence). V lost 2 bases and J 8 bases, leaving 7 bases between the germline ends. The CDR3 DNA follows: TGTGCCAGCAGCTTATCACCAGATGAGCAGTTCTTC. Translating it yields CASSLSPDEQFF.

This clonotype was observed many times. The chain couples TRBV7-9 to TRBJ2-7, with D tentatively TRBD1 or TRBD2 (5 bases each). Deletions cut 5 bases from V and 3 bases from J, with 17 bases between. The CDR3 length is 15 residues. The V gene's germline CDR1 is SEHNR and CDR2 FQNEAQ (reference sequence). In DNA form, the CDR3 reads TGTGCCAGCAGCGGGGGTGGGGCGCACCTCTACGAGCAGTACTTC. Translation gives CASSGGGAHLYEQYF.

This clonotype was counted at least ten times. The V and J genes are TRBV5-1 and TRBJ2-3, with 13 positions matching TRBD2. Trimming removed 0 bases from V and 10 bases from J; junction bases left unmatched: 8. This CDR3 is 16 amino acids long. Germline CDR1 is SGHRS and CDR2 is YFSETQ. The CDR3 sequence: CASSLDGTSGDIPQYF. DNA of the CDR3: TGCGCCAGCAGCTTGGATGGGACTAGCGGGGACATCCCGCAGTATTTT.

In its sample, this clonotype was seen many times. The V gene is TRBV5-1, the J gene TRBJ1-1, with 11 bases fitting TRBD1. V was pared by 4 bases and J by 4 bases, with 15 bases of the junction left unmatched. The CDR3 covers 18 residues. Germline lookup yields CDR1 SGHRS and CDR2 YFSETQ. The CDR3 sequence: CASSPSNLAGTGGTEAFF. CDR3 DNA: TGCGCCAGCAGCCCCTCCAATTTAGCCGGGACAGGGGGCACTGAAGCTTTCTTT.

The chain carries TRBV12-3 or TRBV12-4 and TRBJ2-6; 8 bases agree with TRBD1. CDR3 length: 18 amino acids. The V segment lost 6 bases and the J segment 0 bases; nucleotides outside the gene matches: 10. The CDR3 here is CASSHYGTGRSGANVLTF. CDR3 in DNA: TGTGCCAGCAGCCACTACGGGACAGGACGCTCTGGGGCCAACGTCCTGACTTTC.

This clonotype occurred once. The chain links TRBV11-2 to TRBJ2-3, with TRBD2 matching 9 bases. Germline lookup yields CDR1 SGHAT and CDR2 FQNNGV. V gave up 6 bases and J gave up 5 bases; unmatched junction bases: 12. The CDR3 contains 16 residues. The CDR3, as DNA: TGTGCCAGCAGGTCCGGATTAGCGGGAGTTCAAGATACGCAGTATTTT. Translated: CASRSGLAGVQDTQYF.

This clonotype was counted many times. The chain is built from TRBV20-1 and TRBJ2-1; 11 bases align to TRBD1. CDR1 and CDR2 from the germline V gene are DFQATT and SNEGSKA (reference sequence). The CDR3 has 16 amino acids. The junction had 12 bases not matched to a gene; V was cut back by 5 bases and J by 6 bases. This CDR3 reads CSASNTRDRGGNEQFF. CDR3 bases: TGCAGTGCTTCAAATACCCGGGACAGGGGGGGCAATGAGCAGTTCTTC.

The CDR3 DNA is TGTGCCAGTAGTTTAACCGGGGCCTCTAACTATGGCTACACCTTC. Translating gives CASSLTGASNYGYTF. The rearrangement uses TRBV19 and TRBJ1-2, with D possibly TRBD1 on 5 matching bases. Germline V gene lookup returns CDR1 LNHDA and CDR2 SQIVND (reference sequence). The CDR3 has 15 amino acids. Trimming took off 5 bases at V and 0 bases at J, with 13 bases between the two ends.